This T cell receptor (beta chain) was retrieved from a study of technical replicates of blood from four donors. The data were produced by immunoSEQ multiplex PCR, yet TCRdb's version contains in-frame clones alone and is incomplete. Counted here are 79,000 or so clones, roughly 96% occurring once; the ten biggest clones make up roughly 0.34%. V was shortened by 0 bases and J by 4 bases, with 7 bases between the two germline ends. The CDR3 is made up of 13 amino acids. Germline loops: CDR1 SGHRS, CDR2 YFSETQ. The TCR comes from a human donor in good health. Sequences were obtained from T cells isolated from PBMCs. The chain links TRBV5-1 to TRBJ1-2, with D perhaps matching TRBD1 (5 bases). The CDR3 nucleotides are TGCGCCAGCAGCTTGGGAACAGGCTATGGCTACACCTTC. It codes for CASSLGTGYGYTF.